The present entry profiles one T cell receptor beta chain with its context. This record comes from a study of blood T cell repertoires in COVID-19. Study overall: Material from acute and convalescent COVID-19 was sourced from the United States, Italy and Spain. PBMCs, B-cell-depleted T cells, or T cells were the source of the cDNA or gDNA that made up the material.

The authors' processing: For nucleated cells, counts were estimated from reference gene primer amplification. Libraries were prepared by immunoSEQ multiplex PCR; TCRdb keeps only in-frame clonotypes and omits some of them. V and J calls and clone size are given by that table; D and trimming were obtained from the DNA. The table shows 110,000 or so clones, with around 83% occurring only once. Sequencing input: peripheral blood. This receptor was taken from a man aged 35 to 55 with acute or convalescent COVID-19.

DNA for the CDR3: TGTGCCAGCAGCCCCAGGCCAAGCGGAGTCCAAGAGACCCAGTACTTC. Residues: CASSPRPSGVQETQYF. The gene calls are TRBV7-9 and TRBJ2-5, with a weak D call TRBD2 (5 bases). The ends were cut back, 5 bases at V and 1 base at J, with 17 bases in the middle. This CDR3 has 16 residues. Germline assignment: CDR1 SEHNR and CDR2 FQNEAQ (reference sequence).